This T cell receptor beta chain was sequenced during a study of T cell responses to AZD1222 COVID-19 vaccine. Germline V lookup: CDR1 PRHDT, CDR2 FYEKMQ (reference sequence). There are 15 residues in the CDR3. The V end lost 5 bases, the J end lost 0 bases, and 11 bases lay between the germline ends. Sequencing was performed with immunoSEQ multiplex PCR; in TCRdb, only in-frame clones are kept and a portion is missing. The data contain roughly 100,000 clones, 80% to 95% of them singletons. The rearrangement uses TRBV13 and TRBJ1-3, with D uncertain. The specimen was peripheral blood, collected on day 0 of AZD1222 vaccination. The receptor's source is an adult in good health. The CDR3 bases are TGTGCCAGCAGCCCCCAAGGAAACTCTGGAAACACCATATATTTT. As protein: CASSPQGNSGNTIYF. The full variable domain, in which reference TRBV13 and TRBJ1-3 provide the parts outside the CDR3, is AAGVIQSPRHLIKEKRETATLKCYPIPRHDTVYWYQQGPGQDPQFLISFYEKMQSDKGSIPDRFSAQQFSDYHSELNMSSLELGDSALYFCASSPQGNSGNTIYFGEGSWLTVV.